The entry below gives a single T cell receptor beta chain sequence along with its context. Antigen: not known. The sample holds other DNA sequences that translate to the same CDR3. The V end was cut by 4 bases, the J end by 0 bases, with 11 bases between. Germline-derived CDR1 and CDR2 are SGHDT and YYEEEE. The CDR3 runs 16 residues. One heparinised draw of blood, averaging approximately 110 mL, came from each donor. Expressed TCRB transcripts were sequenced because the entire RNA isolate underwent reverse transcription. There were about 3.6 million reads on average in the naive, central memory and regulatory T cell samples. This table comes from immunoSEQ multiplex PCR, and its TCRdb copy is limited to in-frame clones, with some not included. Here the sample spans 120,000 to 150,000 clones, 48% being singletons. This specimen comes from a study of beta chain features in type 1 diabetes. Regarding the study as a whole: With patients and controls alike, PCR might favor shorter templates to an equal degree.

The rearrangement links TRBV5-6 to TRBJ1-6, with a weak D call TRBD1 (6 bases). This TCR was recovered from a man younger than 35 in good health. The sequenced sample was Tregs from blood. In DNA, the CDR3 is TGTGCCAGCAGCCGAACAGGGAGCTCCTATAATTCACCCCTCCACTTT. Its translation is CASSRTGSSYNSPLHF.